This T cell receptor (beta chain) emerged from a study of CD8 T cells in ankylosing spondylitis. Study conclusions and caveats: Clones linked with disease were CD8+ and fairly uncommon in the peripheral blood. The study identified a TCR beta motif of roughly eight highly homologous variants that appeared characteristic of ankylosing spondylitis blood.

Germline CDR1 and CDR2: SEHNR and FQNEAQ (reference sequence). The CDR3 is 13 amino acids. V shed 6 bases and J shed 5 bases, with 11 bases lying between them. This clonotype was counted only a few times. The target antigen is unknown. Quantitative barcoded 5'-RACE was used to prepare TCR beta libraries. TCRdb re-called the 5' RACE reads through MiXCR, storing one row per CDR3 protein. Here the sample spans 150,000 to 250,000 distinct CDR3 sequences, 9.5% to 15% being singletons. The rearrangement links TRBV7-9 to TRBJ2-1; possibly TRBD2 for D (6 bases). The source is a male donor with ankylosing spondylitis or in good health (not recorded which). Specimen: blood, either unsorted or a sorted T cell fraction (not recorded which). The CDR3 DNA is TGTGCCAGCAGGCCGGGACTCAACAATGAGCAGTTCTTC. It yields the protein CASRPGLNNEQFF.